These 9 T cell receptor beta chains share one sample of origin, sequenced in a study of T cell repertoires in cytomegalovirus infection. From the reads, TCRdb called clonotypes with MiXCR, one entry per CDR3 protein. This sample has 85,000 to 130,000 distinct CDR3 sequences, with around 22% found just once. The sequenced material came from CD8+ T cells from PBMCs. The receptors derive from a human donor in good health (CMV status not recorded). Some clones in this sample may be carry-over from other donors' samples.

A few counts support this clonotype. The chain uses TRBV5-4 and TRBJ2-2; D is perhaps TRBD2 (6 bases). Trimming removed 4 bases from V and 2 bases from J, with 12 bases in between. Germline values: CDR1 SGHNT, CDR2 YYREEE (reference sequence). The CDR3 has 15 residues. The CDR3 is CASSGGTVNTGELFF. CDR3 DNA: TGTGCCAGCAGCGGAGGGACGGTTAACACCGGGGAGCTGTTTTTT.

This clonotype was recorded at least ten times. The J gene is TRBJ2-7, the V gene TRBV20-1; D is possibly TRBD2 (6 bases). Germline lookup yields CDR1 DFQATT and CDR2 SNEGSKA (reference sequence). The CDR3 is made up of 14 amino acids. Trimming stripped 0 bases from V and 2 bases from J, with 11 bases between. CDR3 in amino acids: CSARDPRETYEQYF. DNA of the CDR3: TGCAGTGCTAGAGATCCCCGGGAGACCTACGAGCAGTACTTC.

The chain has TRBV15 and TRBJ1-1, with D perhaps matching TRBD1 (5 bases). V was pared by 5 bases and J by 1 base, with 11 bases between. The CDR3 spans 14 residues. The germline V gene encodes CDR1 LNHNV and CDR2 YYDKDF (reference sequence). The CDR3 is CATSPGRGNTEAFF. The DNA for the CDR3 is TGTGCCACCAGCCCGGGGCGGGGGAACACTGAAGCTTTCTTT.

The chain combines TRBV5-5 with TRBJ1-1; unclear D gene. Germline values: CDR1 SGHKS, CDR2 YYEKEE (reference sequence). There are 12 residues in the CDR3. Trimming removed 3 bases at V and 8 bases at J, with 11 bases between. The chain's CDR3 is CASSWAGPEAFF. As DNA, the CDR3 is TGTGCCAGCAGCTGGGCCGGTCCGGAAGCTTTCTTT. The full variable domain, with the rest looked up from reference TRBV5-5 and TRBJ1-1, is DAGVTQSPTHLIKTRGQQVTLRCSPISGHKSVSWYQQVLGQGPQFIFQYYEKEERGRGNFPDRFSARQFPNYSSELNVNALLLGDSALYLCASSWAGPEAFFGQGTRLTVV.

This clonotype was detected ten times or more. The gene calls are TRBV19 and TRBJ2-3, with TRBD2 matching 12 bases. This CDR3 contains 17 residues. The ends lost 8 bases at V and 4 bases at J; junction bases unmatched: 13. Germline V lookup: CDR1 LNHDA, CDR2 SQIVND (reference sequence). CDR3 sequence (DNA): TGTGCCAGTCGTGCCGGGACTAGCGGGTACGGTTCAGATACGCAGTATTTT. It translates to CASRAGTSGYGSDTQYF.

Many counts were recorded for this clonotype. This sequence joins TRBV20-1 and TRBJ1-2; D gene unclear. CDR1 and CDR2 (germline): DFQATT, SNEGSKA (reference sequence). The CDR3 length is 10 residues. V lost 6 bases and J 5 bases, leaving 7 bases between the germline ends. The CDR3 DNA reads as TGCAGTGCCCCAGGTTATGGCTACACCTTC. Protein sequence: CSAPGYGYTF.

This clonotype has ten or more counts. This chain links TRBV7-2 with TRBJ2-7; D is tentatively TRBD1 or TRBD2 (5 bases each). V lost 2 bases and J 6 bases, leaving 17 bases between the germline ends. This CDR3 region has 15 residues. CDR1 and CDR2 (germline): SGHTA, FQGNSA. The CDR3 DNA follows: TGTGCCAGCAGCTTAATCGGGACCTCCCTTAGCGAGCAGTACTTC. Its protein is CASSLIGTSLSEQYF. Variable domain in full (rest from reference TRBV7-2 and TRBJ2-7): GAGVSQSPSNKVTEKGKDVELRCDPISGHTALYWYRQSLGQGLEFLIYFQGNSAPDKSGLPSDRFSAERTGGSVSTLTIQRTQQEDSAVYLCASSLIGTSLSEQYFGPGTRLTVT.

The V and J genes are TRBV20-1 and TRBJ1-2; the D gene is possibly TRBD1 (6 bases). The germline gives CDR1 DFQATT, CDR2 SNEGSKA (reference sequence). Trimming stripped 0 bases from V and 5 bases from J, with 16 bases between. CDR3 length: 15 residues. Here the CDR3 reads CSARDLGGQTYGYTF. The CDR3 nucleotides are TGCAGTGCTAGAGATCTCGGGGGGCAGACGTATGGCTACACCTTC.

This clonotype was observed many times. V and J are TRBV7-6 and TRBJ1-4; maybe TRBD1 (5 bases). Germline V CDR1 and CDR2: SGHVS, FNYEAQ. This CDR3 is 14 amino acids long. Deletions cut 3 bases from V and 8 bases from J, with 13 bases between. CDR3 loop: CASSFRGEDEKLFF. The CDR3 coding sequence is TGTGCCAGCAGCTTCCGAGGGGAGGACGAAAAACTGTTTTTT.